The 26 T cell receptor beta chains reported below all come from one sample, sequenced in a study of T cell changes during pregnancy in multiple sclerosis. Clones were read by immunoSEQ multiplex PCR, and TCRdb kept only the in-frame ones, dropping some. The sample has some 39,000 clones, approximately 92% seen once. The sequenced sample was PBMCs (not recorded whether the cells were cultured). The receptor source for this set is a female donor with multiple sclerosis, enrolled in a pregnancy study.

The CDR3 sequence is CASSLEIGGDEQYF. CDR3 bases: TGTGCCAGCAGCTTAGAAATAGGGGGCGACGAGCAGTACTTC. The chain links TRBV7-2 to TRBJ2-7; 7 nucleotides agree with TRBD1. V was clipped by 1 base and J by 5 bases; unmatched bases: 5. Germline values: CDR1 SGHTA, CDR2 FQGNSA. The CDR3 consists of 14 residues.

The chain has TRBV29-1 and TRBJ2-7; D is undetermined. The CDR3 extends over 12 amino acids. V gave up 4 bases and J gave up 6 bases, with 13 bases separating them. The germline V gene encodes CDR1 SQVTM and CDR2 ANQGSEA. For the CDR3, the DNA is TGCAGCGTTGCCCACTCGAGCTCCGAGCAGTACTTC. Encoded protein: CSVAHSSSEQYF.

CDR3 region: CASSPTGYNEQFF. The CDR3 nucleotides read TGTGCCAGCAGCCCAACAGGATACAATGAGCAGTTCTTC. The chain combines TRBV7-7 with TRBJ2-1, with a possible D match to TRBD1 (5 bases). The V end was cut by 5 bases, the J end by 4 bases, with 9 bases between. The CDR3 runs 13 residues. CDR1 and CDR2 (germline): SSHAT, FNYEAQ (reference sequence).

This chain links TRBV9 with TRBJ2-6; tentatively, D is TRBD1 (5 bases). The CDR3 sequence is 17 residues long. Germline V gives CDR1 SGDLS, CDR2 YYNGEE. V lost 0 bases and J lost 0, with 10 bases in between. CDR3 residues: CASSVATGASGANVLTF. CDR3 DNA: TGTGCCAGCAGCGTAGCTACAGGAGCCTCTGGGGCCAACGTCCTGACTTTC.

This sequence joins TRBV19 and TRBJ1-5; D is perhaps TRBD1 (5 bases). The CDR3 has 12 amino acids. V lost 8 bases and J lost 4, with 9 bases in between. From germline, CDR1 is LNHDA and CDR2 SQIVND (reference sequence). The CDR3 bases are TGTGCCAGTCGGGGCAGTAATCAGCCCCAGCATTTT. The encoded protein is CASRGSNQPQHF.

This chain links TRBV13 with TRBJ1-3; 10 nucleotides agree with TRBD1. The CDR3 is 15 residues long. V trimming: 6 bases; J trimming: 5 bases; junction bases outside the gene matches: 7. The germline V gene encodes CDR1 PRHDT and CDR2 FYEKMQ (reference sequence). CDR3 in DNA: TGTGCCAGCAGTAGAGACAGGGGGCGAAGAAACACCATATATTTT. Amino acids: CASSRDRGRRNTIYF.

The J gene is TRBJ2-7, the V gene TRBV4-1, with 9 bases matching TRBD2. This CDR3 comprises 15 residues. Looked up from germline, CDR1 is MGHRA and CDR2 is YSYEKL. J lost 3 bases, V lost 3 bases, and 6 bases had no gene match. CDR3 DNA: TGCGCCAGCAGCCAGGCGGGACTAGCAATCTACGAGCAGTACTTC. It encodes CASSQAGLAIYEQYF.

The CDR3 protein is CASSQAGGFYGYTF. The CDR3, as DNA: TGTGCCAGCTCACAAGCAGGGGGATTCTATGGCTACACCTTC. V gene TRBV18 combines with J gene TRBJ1-2; TRBD1 aligns across 7 bases. Germline trimming cut 4 bases from V and 4 bases from J; bases unmatched to any gene: 6. There are 14 residues in the CDR3. Germline V lookup: CDR1 KGHSH, CDR2 LQKENI.

J is TRBJ1-1 and V is TRBV25-1; unclear D gene. The CDR3 is made up of 13 amino acids. The germline V gene encodes CDR1 MGHDK and CDR2 SYGVNS. V lost 2 bases and J lost 6, with 10 bases in between. The DNA for the CDR3 is TGTGCCAGCAGTGAAGTAGGGATGGCTGAAGCTTTCTTT. Translating gives CASSEVGMAEAFF.

The gene calls are TRBV6-1 and TRBJ2-6; D not resolved. CDR1 and CDR2 from the germline V gene are MNHNS and SASEGT. Trimming stripped 4 bases from V and 0 bases from J, with 4 bases between. The CDR3 length is 14 residues. This chain's CDR3 is CASSGSSGANVLTF. For the CDR3, the DNA is TGTGCCAGCAGTGGGAGCTCTGGGGCCAACGTCCTGACTTTC.

The V and J genes are TRBV30 and TRBJ1-3; 11 nucleotides align to TRBD1. Germline V CDR1 and CDR2: GTSNPN, SVGIG (reference sequence). The length of the CDR3 is 17 residues. Trimming at V came to 5 bases and at J to 1 base, leaving 10 bases not matched to a gene. CDR3 nucleotides: TGTGCCTGGGGACAGGGGGCCTCGGGCTTTTCTGGAAACACCATATATTTT. It is translated as CAWGQGASGFSGNTIYF.

This chain joins TRBV12-5 and TRBJ1-1, with 9 bases lining up with TRBD1. V lost 6 bases to trimming and J lost 1 base; unmatched junction nucleotides: 9. The length of the CDR3 is 16 residues. The germline gives CDR1 LGHNT, CDR2 FRNRAP. The CDR3 DNA reads TGTGCTAGTGGACGAAGTCCGGGACAGGGGAACACTGAAGCTTTCTTT. This codes for CASGRSPGQGNTEAFF.

The rearrangement uses TRBV7-2 and TRBJ2-7, with D unresolved. The CDR3 has 15 residues. Trimming removed 0 bases from V and 7 bases from J, with 16 bases in between. Germline loops: CDR1 SGHTA, CDR2 FQGNSA. The CDR3 sequence is CASSLASAVAREQYF. The CDR3 coding sequence is TGTGCCAGCAGCTTAGCGTCAGCCGTCGCTAGGGAGCAGTACTTC. Variable domain in full (rest from reference TRBV7-2 and TRBJ2-7): GAGVSQSPSNKVTEKGKDVELRCDPISGHTALYWYRQSLGQGLEFLIYFQGNSAPDKSGLPSDRFSAERTGGSVSTLTIQRTQQEDSAVYLCASSLASAVAREQYFGPGTRLTVT.

This clone showed up just a few times. This chain links TRBV19 with TRBJ1-2; 9 bases fit TRBD1. Trimming removed 9 bases from V and 8 bases from J; junction bases left unmatched: 7. Germline loops: CDR1 LNHDA, CDR2 SQIVND (reference sequence). There are 12 residues in the CDR3. The CDR3 is CASAQGAQGYTF. The DNA for the CDR3 is TGTGCCAGCGCACAGGGGGCGCAGGGCTACACCTTC.

This chain connects TRBV28 to TRBJ1-5, with D possibly being TRBD1 (6 bases). This CDR3 region has 17 residues. Trimming removed 1 base at V and 4 bases at J, with 17 bases between. CDR1 MDHEN and CDR2 SYDVKM come from the germline V gene. Here the CDR3 reads CASSLYATGLRNQPQHF. The CDR3 DNA reads as TGTGCCAGCAGTTTATACGCTACAGGGCTACGGAATCAGCCCCAGCATTTT.

This sequence joins TRBV7-2 and TRBJ2-7, with D unresolved. CDR1 and CDR2 (germline): SGHTA, FQGNSA. The CDR3 contains 15 residues. Trimming took off 2 bases at V and 3 bases at J, with 14 bases between the two ends. CDR3 in DNA: TGTGCCAGCAGCTTAAGCGTAGGCAGCAACTACGAGCAGTACTTC. As protein: CASSLSVGSNYEQYF. Combining the CDR3 with reference TRBV7-2 and TRBJ2-7 gives the whole variable domain GAGVSQSPSNKVTEKGKDVELRCDPISGHTALYWYRQSLGQGLEFLIYFQGNSAPDKSGLPSDRFSAERTGGSVSTLTIQRTQQEDSAVYLCASSLSVGSNYEQYFGPGTRLTVT.

The genes are TRBV2 and TRBJ2-3; the D gene is possibly TRBD1 (5 bases). CDR1 is SNHLY, CDR2 FYNNEI, per germline. There are 15 residues in the CDR3. With 1 base removed from V and 5 bases from J, the gap between germline ends came to 13 bases. CDR3 DNA: TGTGCCAGCAGTGAAGGGGCACAGGTACAAGATACGCAGTATTTT. Translation gives CASSEGAQVQDTQYF.

This clone was seen more than once but under ten times. CDR3 sequence reads: CAWSYSNQPQHF. CDR3 nucleotide sequence: TGTGCCTGGAGTTATAGCAATCAGCCCCAGCATTTT. The chain is built from TRBV30 and TRBJ1-5; D gene ambiguous. CDR1 and CDR2 (germline): GTSNPN, SVGIG (reference sequence). CDR3 length equals 12 residues. V was pared by 2 bases and J by 0 bases, with 2 bases between.

The rearrangement joins TRBV7-9 to TRBJ2-7, with D possibly TRBD2 on 5 matching bases. Germline V gives CDR1 SEHNR, CDR2 FQNEAQ (reference sequence). This CDR3 contains 12 residues. V was cut by 4 bases and J by 3 bases, with 7 bases left in between. This CDR3 is CASSSGNYEQYF. For the CDR3, the DNA is TGTGCCAGCAGCTCCGGGAACTACGAGCAGTACTTC.

The chain couples TRBV2 to TRBJ2-2; 7 bases match TRBD2. Germline V CDR1 and CDR2: SNHLY, FYNNEI. V lost 7 bases, J lost 4 bases, and 9 bases stayed unmatched. The length of the CDR3 is 15 residues. The CDR3 sequence is CASTPLGRATGELFF. The CDR3 DNA reads as TGTGCCAGCACCCCATTAGGGAGGGCCACCGGGGAGCTGTTTTTT.

This rearrangement joins TRBV18 to TRBJ2-3; D is unresolved. In germline, CDR1 is KGHSH, CDR2 LQKENI. This CDR3 region has 15 residues. The V end was cut by 3 bases, the J end by 2 bases, with 12 bases between. CDR3 nucleotides: TGTGCCAGCTCACCGCCGAGTCAGAACACAGATACGCAGTATTTT. Translation gives CASSPPSQNTDTQYF.

The chain has TRBV10-2 and TRBJ1-1; no reliable D call. V dropped 4 bases and J dropped 1 base, with 7 bases sitting between them. Germline assignment: CDR1 WSHSY and CDR2 SAAADI. The CDR3 extends over 13 amino acids. CDR3 region: CASSGGQNTEAFF. The CDR3 DNA reads as TGCGCCAGCAGTGGAGGGCAGAACACTGAAGCTTTCTTT.

The V gene is TRBV10-3, the J gene TRBJ1-4; 7 nucleotides agree with TRBD1. Per germline, CDR1 ENHRY and CDR2 SYGVKD. Germline trimming cut 0 bases from V and 7 bases from J; bases unmatched to any gene: 14. The CDR3 runs 18 residues. The CDR3 here is CAISESTGFRGLTEKLFF. The CDR3 region has the DNA TGTGCCATCAGTGAGTCGACGGGCTTTAGGGGGCTTACTGAAAAACTGTTTTTT.

CDR3: CASSPVLAGGPRYEQYF. In DNA, the CDR3 is TGTGCCAGCAGCCCAGTGCTAGCGGGAGGGCCTCGGTACGAGCAGTACTTC. The chain couples TRBV27 to TRBJ2-7; 12 positions agree with TRBD2. Looked up from germline, CDR1 is MNHEY and CDR2 is SMNVEV (reference sequence). With 6 bases clipped from V and 4 bases from J, the junction kept 13 bases outside the gene matches. The CDR3 is 17 residues long.

The rearrangement joins TRBV19 to TRBJ2-5; 9 nucleotides match TRBD2. Germline assignment: CDR1 LNHDA and CDR2 SQIVND (reference sequence). The CDR3 runs to 17 residues. V lost 3 bases, J lost 5 bases, and 13 bases stayed unmatched. The DNA of the CDR3 is TGTGCCAGTAGTATCTTTTTCGGCGGGAGGGCCTGGGAGACCCAGTACTTC. Protein product: CASSIFFGGRAWETQYF.

The chain recombines TRBV9 with TRBJ2-5; D perhaps matches TRBD1 (6 bases). The CDR3 sequence is 14 residues long. V lost 3 bases and J lost 7, with 16 bases in between. Per germline, CDR1 SGDLS and CDR2 YYNGEE. CDR3 sequence (DNA): TGTGCCAGCAGCGAGACACAGGGATACGGGACCCAGTACTTC. As protein: CASSETQGYGTQYF.